These T cell receptor beta chains were read from a single sample in a study of blood T cell repertoires in COVID-19. Here immunoSEQ multiplex PCR was the method, and the copy in TCRdb shows in-frame clones only, minus some. The data hold hundreds of thousands of clones, with about 90% observed a single time. Source material: peripheral blood. The receptors stem from a woman aged 70-85 years with COVID-19, enrolled during active disease. CDR3s include the opening cysteine and the closing phenylalanine or tryptophan. A D gene is named only where the DNA matches it firmly. Clone sizes are given selectively: once, few, many, or a class where the clone is expanded.

>12|TRBJ1-2|NA|TRBV27|NA
CASYSVIYGYTF
TGTGCCAGCTATAGCGTTATCTATGGCTACACCTTC
>11|TRBJ1-1|NA|TRBV20-1|NA
CSATSNTEAFF
TGCAGTGCTACTTCCAACACTGAAGCTTTCTTT
>16|TRBJ1-2|NA|TRBV5-1|TRBD1
CASSGPGTGPGYGYTF
TGCGCCAGCAGCGGCCCCGGGACAGGGCCGGGCTATGGCTACACCTTC
>14|TRBJ1-1|NA|TRBV11-3|NA
CASSRGGTATEAFF
TGTGCCAGCAGCAGGGGGGGGACGGCCACTGAAGCTTTCTTT
>18|TRBJ2-5|NA|TRBV6-2/TRBV6-3|TRBD1
CASSYEDRVLIGQETQYF
TGTGCCAGCAGTTACGAGGACAGGGTTTTGATCGGGCAAGAGACCCAGTACTTC
>13|TRBJ1-2|NA|TRBV29-1|NA
CSVSLNFNYGYTF
TGCAGCGTTTCTCTTAACTTTAACTATGGCTACACCTTC
>14|TRBJ1-1|NA|TRBV7-9|NA
CASSLGSLGTEAFF
TGTGCCAGCAGCTTAGGGAGCTTGGGCACTGAAGCTTTCTTT
>18|TRBJ2-5|few|TRBV4-3|TRBD2
CASSQDRETSGGEETQYF
TGCGCCAGCAGCCAAGATAGGGAGACTAGCGGGGGGGAAGAGACCCAGTACTTC
>15|TRBJ1-4|once|TRBV2|TRBD1
CASSGDRGANEKLFF
TGTGCCAGCAGTGGGGACAGGGGTGCTAATGAAAAACTGTTTTTT
>14|TRBJ1-4|NA|TRBV6-5|NA
CASSRTATNEKLFF
TGTGCCAGCAGTCGGACAGCAACTAATGAAAAACTGTTTTTT
>15|TRBJ1-2|NA|TRBV6-1|NA
CASSELVRGGYGYTF
TGTGCCAGCAGTGAATTGGTCAGGGGCGGCTATGGCTACACCTTC
>13|TRBJ2-7|few|TRBV27|TRBD1
CASSFRTGGEQYF
TGTGCCAGCAGTTTTAGGACAGGGGGCGAGCAGTACTTC
>15|TRBJ2-1|NA|TRBV4-1|TRBD2
CASSQLAGAYNEQFF
TGCGCCAGCAGCCAACTAGCGGGGGCCTACAATGAGCAGTTCTTC
>14|TRBJ2-7|NA|TRBV10-3|NA
CAISEFQGTYEQYF
TGTGCCATCAGTGAGTTTCAGGGTACCTACGAGCAGTACTTC
>15|TRBJ2-1|NA|TRBV9|NA
CASSVGGLPTNEQFF
TGTGCCAGCAGCGTAGGAGGACTTCCGACCAATGAGCAGTTCTTC
>11|TRBJ1-1|NA|TRBV29-1|NA
CSLSSVTEAFF
TGCAGCCTTTCATCGGTAACTGAAGCTTTCTTT
>15|TRBJ2-7|NA|TRBV28|TRBD2
CASSPPRGGAGEQYF
TGTGCCAGCTCTCCACCTCGCGGGGGGGCAGGAGAGCAGTACTTC
>15|TRBJ1-5|NA|TRBV19|NA
CASTPSGYSNQPQHF
TGTGCCAGTACCCCGTCAGGGTATAGCAATCAGCCCCAGCATTTT
>12|TRBJ1-5|NA|TRBV12-3/TRBV12-4|NA
CASTLSNQPQHF
TGTGCCAGCACCCTTAGCAATCAGCCCCAGCATTTT
>16|TRBJ1-5|many|TRBV5-8|TRBD1
CASSLELGQGYQPQHF
TGTGCCAGCAGCTTGGAGCTGGGACAGGGTTATCAGCCCCAGCATTTT
>16|TRBJ1-5|NA|TRBV19|NA
CASSIGPGMGNQPQHF
TGTGCCAGTAGTATAGGCCCAGGGATGGGCAATCAGCCCCAGCATTTT
>15|TRBJ2-1|NA|TRBV7-2|NA
CASSPFRGGANEQFF
TGTGCCAGCAGTCCGTTCCGAGGGGGGGCCAATGAGCAGTTCTTC
>11|TRBJ1-1|NA|TRBV11-2|NA
CASSLRTEAFF
TGTGCCAGCAGCCTCAGAACTGAAGCTTTCTTT
>14|TRBJ2-7|NA|TRBV14|NA
CASSQEQGVYEQYF
TGTGCCAGCAGCCAAGAACAGGGAGTCTACGAGCAGTACTTC
>16|TRBJ1-4|NA|TRBV28|TRBD1
CASSLWQGATNEKLFF
TGTGCCAGCAGTTTATGGCAGGGGGCAACTAATGAAAAACTGTTTTTT
>13|TRBJ1-1|NA|TRBV6-5|NA
CASSATQSSEAFF
TGTGCCAGCAGCGCGACTCAGTCATCTGAAGCTTTCTTT
>12|TRBJ1-2|NA|TRBV5-6|NA
CASSLERGGYTF
TGTGCCAGCAGCTTAGAAAGGGGTGGCTACACCTTC
>17|TRBJ1-4|NA|TRBV14|NA
CASSQDRGGTTNEKLFF
TGTGCCAGCAGCCAAGACCGTGGCGGAACAACTAATGAAAAACTGTTTTTT
>14|TRBJ1-1|few|TRBV11-2|NA
CASSLEPGNTEAFF
TGTGCCAGCAGCTTAGAACCGGGGAACACTGAAGCTTTCTTT
>13|TRBJ2-5|NA|TRBV5-1|NA
CASSLRTQETQYF
TGCGCCAGCAGCTTGCGGACACAAGAGACCCAGTACTTC
>17|TRBJ2-7|NA|TRBV3-1/TRBV3-2|NA
CASSQSSWGVSSYEQYF
TGTGCCAGCAGCCAAAGTTCGTGGGGGGTAAGCTCCTACGAGCAGTACTTC
>13|TRBJ2-5|NA|TRBV27|NA
CASSFLHQETQYF
TGTGCCAGCAGTTTTCTCCACCAAGAGACCCAGTACTTC
>15|TRBJ1-2|few|TRBV3-1/TRBV3-2|TRBD1
CASSQGAGGNYGYTF
TGTGCCAGCAGCCAAGGGGCAGGGGGCAACTATGGCTACACCTTC
>14|TRBJ1-1|NA|TRBV9|TRBD1
CASSSRQGNTEAFF
TGTGCCAGCAGCTCGAGACAGGGGAACACTGAAGCTTTCTTT
>14|TRBJ2-1|once|TRBV4-3|TRBD1
CASSQEAGTGNQFF
TGCGCCAGCAGCCAAGAAGCAGGGACAGGGAATCAGTTCTTC
>21|TRBJ2-3|NA|TRBV19|TRBD1
CASSGWVEGQGIMSSTDTQYF
TGTGCCAGTAGTGGCTGGGTGGAGGGACAGGGGATCATGAGCTCCACAGATACGCAGTATTTT
>15|TRBJ1-6|NA|TRBV20-1|TRBD1
CSASPGTGFNSPLHF
TGCAGTGCTAGTCCCGGGACAGGATTTAATTCACCCCTCCACTTT
>15|TRBJ2-7|once|TRBV6-5|NA
CASSYQGTSLSEQYF
TGTGCCAGCAGTTACCAGGGAACTAGCCTGAGCGAGCAGTACTTC
>15|TRBJ2-7|NA|TRBV18|TRBD1
CASSPTGQGTYEQYF
TGTGCCAGCTCCCCAACGGGACAGGGAACCTACGAGCAGTACTTC
>14|TRBJ2-1|NA|TRBV28|TRBD1
CASSFRGPRVEQFF
TGTGCCAGCAGTTTCAGGGGGCCCAGGGTTGAGCAGTTCTTC
>16|TRBJ1-2|once|TRBV9|NA
CASSVGAGVLNYGYTF
TGTGCCAGCAGCGTAGGAGCGGGAGTCCTTAACTATGGCTACACCTTC
>14|TRBJ2-3|NA|TRBV5-1|TRBD2
CASSFSGGEDTQYF
TGCGCCAGCAGCTTTAGCGGGGGGGAAGATACGCAGTATTTT
>13|TRBJ1-5|NA|TRBV30|TRBD1
CAWSRQGDQPQHF
TGTGCCTGGAGTCGACAGGGTGATCAGCCCCAGCATTTT
>18|TRBJ1-2|NA|TRBV2|NA
CASSARRWGQGLNYGYTF
TGTGCCAGCAGTGCCCGTCGGTGGGGGCAGGGGTTAAACTATGGCTACACCTTC
>15|TRBJ1-1|NA|TRBV19|NA
CASSMLEVLNTEAFF
TGTGCCAGTAGTATGTTGGAGGTTTTAAACACTGAAGCTTTCTTT
>19|TRBJ2-3|NA|TRBV7-2|TRBD2
CASSTTWTSGGAGTDTQYF
TGTGCCAGCAGCACAACGTGGACTAGCGGGGGGGCAGGCACAGATACGCAGTATTTT
>20|TRBJ1-5|few|TRBV6-2/TRBV6-3|NA
CASSYSFLTSTGLADQPQHF
TGTGCCAGCAGTTACTCCTTCCTAACTTCCACAGGGCTTGCGGATCAGCCCCAGCATTTT
>14|TRBJ2-2|NA|TRBV29-1|NA
CSVLGDFNTGELFF
TGCAGCGTCCTGGGAGACTTTAACACCGGGGAGCTGTTTTTT
>14|TRBJ1-1|NA|TRBV9|NA
CASSPNWGDTEAFF
TGTGCCAGCAGCCCTAATTGGGGGGACACTGAAGCTTTCTTT
>15|TRBJ1-4|NA|TRBV5-8|NA
CASSFRGLKDEKLFF
TGTGCCAGCAGCTTCCGAGGTTTGAAGGATGAAAAACTGTTTTTT
>15|TRBJ1-3|NA|TRBV5-4|TRBD1
CASSLAGTAGNTIYF
TGTGCCAGCAGCTTGGCCGGGACAGCTGGAAACACCATATATTTT
>15|TRBJ1-1|NA|TRBV27|TRBD1
CASSYGTGAFSEAFF
TGTGCCAGCAGTTACGGGACAGGGGCCTTTTCTGAAGCTTTCTTT
>17|TRBJ2-6|NA|TRBV27|TRBD2
CASSPLLAISGANVLTF
TGTGCCAGCAGTCCCCTACTAGCGATCTCTGGGGCCAACGTCCTGACTTTC